This is a list of T cell receptor beta chains from one sample in a study of human T cells and chemical hapten exposure. MiXCR, run by TCRdb on the RACE reads, gives a single entry per CDR3 protein. The repertoire holds 300,000 to 450,000 distinct CDR3 sequences, over 5% seen once, with around 8.6% in the top ten. The sequencing here drew on whole blood, taken in connection with sensitization to the hapten diphenylcyclopropenone (DPC). The receptors come from a woman in her late teens or twenties with alopecia areata. Some clones in this sample may be carry-over from other donors' samples. Both conserved end residues are part of each CDR3. A D gene is named only where the DNA matches it firmly. Some rows have no size entry. The others give once, few or many, or a class for an expanded clone.

clone size,D gene,J gene,V gene,CDR3 DNA,CDR3 protein
few,NA,TRBJ2-2,TRBV4-2,TGTGCCAGCAGCCAGGTGGACGATCGGGCCGGGGAGCTGTTTTTT,CASSQVDDRAGELFF
few,TRBD1,TRBJ2-7,TRBV2,TGTGCCACTTCTCGACAGGGCGTTCGGACCGAGCAGTACTTC,CATSRQGVRTEQYF
many,TRBD1,TRBJ2-1,TRBV7-2,TGTGCCAGCAGCCCGCTGAAGGGACAGGGCAATGAGCAGTTCTTC,CASSPLKGQGNEQFF
NA,NA,TRBJ1-1,TRBV29-1,TGCAGCGTTGAAAAAGACGGAACAAACACTGAAGCTTTCTTT,CSVEKDGTNTEAFF
many,TRBD1,TRBJ2-3,TRBV5-6,TGTGCCAGCAGCCGGGACAGAAACACAGATACGCAGTATTTT,CASSRDRNTDTQYF
few,TRBD2,TRBJ2-1,TRBV5-1,TGCGCCAGCAGCTTGGGTAGCGGGGGCGCGAACAATGAGCAGTTCTTC,CASSLGSGGANNEQFF
NA,TRBD1,TRBJ2-7,TRBV3-1,TGTGCCAGCGGACCAAAGGGACAGTTCGGATACGAGCAGTACTTC,CASGPKGQFGYEQYF
NA,NA,TRBJ2-3,TRBV12-3/TRBV12-4,TGTGCCAGCAGTCTCCTGGACAGGCGGGGTTCGATTTTT,CASSLLDRRGSIF
many,NA,TRBJ1-6,TRBV20-1,TGCAGTGCTATCAGGGACACCTCTGATTCACCCCTCCACTTT,CSAIRDTSDSPLHF
many,NA,TRBJ2-3,TRBV6-2/TRBV6-3,TGTGCCAGTCGGGACGGATCCACAGTTACAGATACGCAGTATTTT,CASRDGSTVTDTQYF
few,TRBD1,TRBJ1-4,TRBV29-1,TGCAGCGCCGGACAGGGTATAGGCGAAAAACTGTTTTTT,CSAGQGIGEKLFF
few,NA,TRBJ1-4,TRBV1,TGCACCAGCAGCCAGCATGAAAAACTGTTTTTT,CTSSQHEKLFF
NA,NA,TRBJ1-1,TRBV5-1,TGCGCCAGCAGCCCGCTGGAACGGGGCGAAGCTTTCTTT,CASSPLERGEAFF
many,TRBD2,TRBJ2-1,TRBV5-1,TGCGCCAGCAGCCCGGCGGGGGGCGGTCTTGAGCAGTTCTTC,CASSPAGGGLEQFF
few,NA,TRBJ2-3,TRBV7-9,TGTGCCAGCAGCTCGACTATAGATACGCAGTATTTT,CASSSTIDTQYF
few,TRBD1,TRBJ1-5,TRBV15,TGTGCCACCAGCCCCAGGGGGGGTGTGGGCCAGCCCCAGCATTTT,CATSPRGGVGQPQHF
few,NA,TRBJ1-1,TRBV5-1,TGCGCCAGCAGCTTGGGATTATGGACCACGAACACTGAAGCTTTCTTT,CASSLGLWTTNTEAFF
NA,NA,TRBJ1-4,TRBV5-4,TGTGCCAGCAGCTTGGTAGGGGAAACTAATGAAAAACTGTTTTTT,CASSLVGETNEKLFF
many,TRBD2,TRBJ2-2,TRBV29-1,TGCAGCGTTGAAGTAGCGGGGGTTGGCGCCGGGGAGCTGTTTTTT,CSVEVAGVGAGELFF
NA,NA,TRBJ1-1,TRBV7-9,TGTGCCAGCAGCCCTCAAGGAACCCCCGGGACAAAGGTTGAAGCTTTCTTT,CASSPQGTPGTKVEAFF
many,NA,TRBJ2-7,TRBV3-1,TGTGCCAGCAGCCAAGCTCTCGAGCAGTACTTC,CASSQALEQYF
few,NA,TRBJ1-2,TRBV6-4,TGTGCCAGCAGTGAGGGAATGAACTATGGCTACACCTTC,CASSEGMNYGYTF
few,TRBD1,TRBJ2-7,TRBV20-1,TGCAGTGCTAGTAGGGACAGTCAAACCTACGAGCAGTACTTC,CSASRDSQTYEQYF
NA,TRBD1,TRBJ1-5,TRBV4-1,TGCGCCAGCAGCCCTACAGGGGCGAATCAGCCCCAGCATTTT,CASSPTGANQPQHF
NA,NA,TRBJ2-2,TRBV4-2,TGTGCCAGCAGCCAAGAAGGCCCAGGGAGTACGAACACCGGGGAGCTGTTTTTT,CASSQEGPGSTNTGELFF
many,NA,TRBJ1-3,TRBV4-2,TGTGCCAGCAGCCAAGATCCCGCCCGCTCTGGAAACACCATATATTTT,CASSQDPARSGNTIYF
many,TRBD1,TRBJ2-5,TRBV20-1,TGCAGTGCAAAGACCGGGACAGGGTTAAAAGAGACCCAGTACTTC,CSAKTGTGLKETQYF
many,NA,TRBJ2-7,TRBV6-5,TGTGCCAGCAGGGGGTTAACGGGGGACCCGCGGTACGAGCAGTACTTC,CASRGLTGDPRYEQYF
many,TRBD1,TRBJ1-6,TRBV18,TGTGCCAGCTCACCAGGCGGAAGGACAGGGAATTCACCCCTCCACTTT,CASSPGGRTGNSPLHF
NA,TRBD2,TRBJ2-3,TRBV9,TGTGCCAGCAGCGAGACTAGCGGGGGCCGCACAGATACGCAGTATTTT,CASSETSGGRTDTQYF
few,NA,TRBJ2-6,TRBV7-2,TGTGCCAGCAGCCTCACGCACTCTGGGGCCAACGTCCTGACTTTC,CASSLTHSGANVLTF
NA,NA,TRBJ1-1,TRBV5-1,TGCGCCAGCAGTCCCACAGGGAGGTCTGAAGCTTTCTTT,CASSPTGRSEAFF
once,TRBD1,TRBJ2-4,TRBV28,TGTGCCTTCAGGCCGGGACAGGGGTCGGACATTCAGTACTTC,CAFRPGQGSDIQYF
few,TRBD2,TRBJ2-3,TRBV3-1,TGTGCCAGCAGCCAAGAGCGACTAGCGGGGGGCCGGGATACGCAGTATTTT,CASSQERLAGGRDTQYF
many,NA,TRBJ2-3,TRBV5-1,TGCGCCAGCAGCTTCGCCGTCACAGATACGCAGTATTTT,CASSFAVTDTQYF
few,TRBD2,TRBJ2-5,TRBV27,TGTGCCAGCAGTTTATGGGGAGGGGAAGAGACCCAGTACTTC,CASSLWGGEETQYF
many,NA,TRBJ1-1,TRBV7-9,TGTGCCAGCAGCTTATCCTCCGAGTCCAGGGGATTCACTGAAGCTTTCTTT,CASSLSSESRGFTEAFF
few,TRBD2,TRBJ2-1,TRBV28,TGTGCCAGCGCTGGGGCCAGCGGGGGGAGCCTTGAGCAGTTCTTC,CASAGASGGSLEQFF
few,TRBD1,TRBJ2-3,TRBV18,TGTGCCAGCTCCCACAGGGACAGCCAACCATATACGCAGTATTTT,CASSHRDSQPYTQYF
NA,NA,TRBJ1-2,TRBV6-5,TGTGCCAGCAGTTACTCTCGTGATGGCTACACCTTC,CASSYSRDGYTF
many,NA,TRBJ1-6,TRBV6-5,TGTGCCAGCAGTTCCCGAAAGGGAACTTATAATTCACCCCTCCACTTT,CASSSRKGTYNSPLHF
many,NA,TRBJ1-2,TRBV18,TGTGCCAGCTCACCGTACAGGCCCGACTATGGCTACACCTTC,CASSPYRPDYGYTF
few,NA,TRBJ1-3,TRBV9,TGTGCCAGCAGCGTAGTAGCAGGCGGAAACACCATATATTTT,CASSVVAGGNTIYF
many,TRBD1,TRBJ2-5,TRBV6-1,TGTGCCAGCAGCCCCCATGACAGGGTTAGGGTGGAGACCCAGTACTTC,CASSPHDRVRVETQYF
few,NA,TRBJ1-2,TRBV20-1,TGCAGTGCCCAGTTTAACTATGGCTACACCTTC,CSAQFNYGYTF
NA,NA,TRBJ2-3,TRBV7-2,TGTGCCAGCAGCTTAAAACGAGTCGAGCGTGGATTCACAGATACGCAGTATTTT,CASSLKRVERGFTDTQYF
many,TRBD1,TRBJ1-1,TRBV9,TGTGCCAGCAGCGTAGGAGGGACAGGGGCGAACACTGAAGCTTTCTTT,CASSVGGTGANTEAFF
many,TRBD1,TRBJ1-1,TRBV4-2,TGTGCCAGCAGCAAAGAGGCGAGACAGGGGGCCACTGAAGCTTTCTTT,CASSKEARQGATEAFF
few,NA,TRBJ1-1,TRBV28,TGTGCCAGCAGTCCTTCAGGGGTAGGGCACACTGAAGCTTTCTTT,CASSPSGVGHTEAFF
few,TRBD2,TRBJ2-1,TRBV6-2/TRBV6-3,TGTGCCAGCAGTTACGGAGGTGCGGGGGGCTCCTACAATGAGCAGTTCTTC,CASSYGGAGGSYNEQFF